Following are 31 T cell receptor beta chains from one sample sequenced in a study of blood T cell repertoires in COVID-19. Produced via immunoSEQ multiplex PCR; TCRdb's table is partial and in-frame only. The table shows approximately 380,000 clones, with 80% to 95% occurring only once. Sequencing was performed on PBMCs or T cells enriched from blood (not recorded which). The receptors shown here come from a woman aged 40 to 50 who had been exposed to COVID-19.

This chain joins TRBV27 and TRBJ2-4; 9 nucleotides line up with TRBD1. CDR1 and CDR2 from the germline V gene are MNHEY and SMNVEV (reference sequence). V lost 5 bases, J lost 7 bases, and 3 bases stayed unmatched. The CDR3 loop spans 13 amino acids. CDR3 DNA sequence: TGTGCCAGCAGTCCCGGGACAGGGAACATTCAGTACTTC. Protein sequence: CASSPGTGNIQYF.

The chain has TRBV7-2 and TRBJ1-5; the D is unclear. The CDR3 contains 14 residues. The V gene's germline CDR1 is SGHTA and CDR2 FQGNSA. V was cut by 5 bases and J by 2 bases, with 10 bases left in between. The CDR3 region is CASSVRPGNQPQHF. The CDR3, as DNA: TGTGCCAGCAGCGTGCGGCCGGGCAATCAGCCCCAGCATTTT.

In its sample, this clone was seen once. This chain uses TRBV4-1 with TRBJ1-5; D might be TRBD1 (6 bases). This CDR3 comprises 15 residues. Per the germline V gene, CDR1 is MGHRA and CDR2 is YSYEKL. Trimming removed 4 bases from V and 7 bases from J, with 17 bases in between. CDR3 in DNA: TGCGCCAGCAGCCCTCTAACAGGGAATCGACAGCCCCAGCATTTT. Protein: CASSPLTGNRQPQHF.

The CDR3 region is CASSFFSGDNEQFF. In nucleotides, the CDR3 is TGTGCCAGCAGCTTTTTTAGCGGGGACAATGAGCAGTTCTTC. J is TRBJ2-1 and V is TRBV7-3; TRBD2 aligns across 8 bases. This CDR3 comprises 14 residues. V shed 3 bases, J shed 5 bases, and the junction held 3 bases outside the gene matches. CDR1 and CDR2 from the germline V gene are SGHTA and FQGTGA. The full variable domain, with the rest looked up from reference TRBV7-3 and TRBJ2-1, is GAGVSQTPSNKVTEKGKYVELRCDPISGHTALYWYRQSLGQGPEFLIYFQGTGAADDSGLPNDRFFAVRPEGSVSTLKIQRTERGDSAVYLCASSFFSGDNEQFFGPGTRLTVL.

The CDR3 here is CASRVSGASNEQFF. The CDR3 DNA reads as TGTGCCAGCAGAGTTAGCGGGGCCTCCAATGAGCAGTTCTTC. The rearrangement joins TRBV14 to TRBJ2-1; TRBD2 agrees at 8 bases. Germline values: CDR1 SGHDN, CDR2 FVKESK. The V and J ends lost 6 bases and 6 bases, in that order; junction bases with no gene match: 7. CDR3 size: 14 residues.

The CDR3 sequence is CASSPQGGNQPQHF. The CDR3 nucleotides read TGTGCCAGCAGTCCACAGGGGGGCAATCAGCCCCAGCATTTT. This chain links TRBV7-2 with TRBJ1-5; 8 bases match TRBD1. The CDR3 consists of 14 residues. The V segment lost 6 bases and the J segment 2 bases; nucleotides outside the gene matches: 3. In germline, CDR1 is SGHTA, CDR2 FQGNSA. Using reference TRBV7-2 and TRBJ1-5 for the parts outside the CDR3, the full variable domain is GAGVSQSPSNKVTEKGKDVELRCDPISGHTALYWYRQSLGQGLEFLIYFQGNSAPDKSGLPSDRFSAERTGGSVSTLTIQRTQQEDSAVYLCASSPQGGNQPQHFGDGTRLSIL.

The chain employs TRBV7-8 and TRBJ2-7; 7 bases match TRBD1. J gave up 2 bases and V 1 base, and 8 bases lay outside the gene matches. This CDR3 is built from 16 residues. Germline CDR1 and CDR2: SGHVS and FQNEAQ. The CDR3 spells CASSLGSTGWTYEQYF. The CDR3 nucleotides read TGTGCCAGCAGCTTAGGGTCGACAGGGTGGACCTACGAGCAGTACTTC.

V usage is TRBV14 and J usage is TRBJ1-3, with 9 bases identical to TRBD1. The CDR3 spans 16 residues. Germline assignment: CDR1 SGHDN and CDR2 FVKESK. The junction had 6 bases not matched to a gene; V was cut back by 2 bases and J by 4 bases. The CDR3 region has the DNA TGTGCCAGCAGCCAATTTCGGACAGGGGCCGGAAACACCATATATTTT. This sequence encodes CASSQFRTGAGNTIYF.

The rearrangement links TRBV19 to TRBJ2-1, with D possibly matching TRBD1 (9 bases). Trimming stripped 6 bases from V and 4 bases from J, with 19 bases between. Germline V gene lookup returns CDR1 LNHDA and CDR2 SQIVND (reference sequence). This CDR3 has 16 amino acids. The CDR3, as DNA: TGTGCCAGTAGGCATAGCGGGACAGGGAATTACAATGAGCAGTTCTTC. Translation: CASRHSGTGNYNEQFF.

The chain couples TRBV27 to TRBJ1-2; 9 bases are a match to TRBD1. Germline V gene lookup returns CDR1 MNHEY and CDR2 SMNVEV (reference sequence). The CDR3 spans 15 residues. J was trimmed by 6 bases and V by 5 bases; bases with no gene match: 10. CDR3 bases: TGTGCCAGCAGTCCCTGGGGACAGGGAAATGATGGCTACACCTTC. As protein: CASSPWGQGNDGYTF.

As DNA, the CDR3 is TGTGCCAGCAGTTCGCTTCCTCAGAACACGAACACTGAAGCTTTCTTT. Its translation is CASSSLPQNTNTEAFF. The rearrangement uses TRBV27 and TRBJ1-1; D gene unclear. The germline V and J ends were trimmed by 4 bases and 1 base, with 16 bases remaining between them. The CDR3 loop spans 16 amino acids. Germline-derived CDR1 and CDR2 are MNHEY and SMNVEV (reference sequence).

The V call is TRBV30, the J call TRBJ1-2, with D uncertain. Germline CDR1 and CDR2: GTSNPN and SVGIG (reference sequence). The length of the CDR3 is 14 residues. Trimming left V 6 bases short and J 7 bases short, with 21 bases between. The CDR3 DNA reads as TGTGCCTGCCCTGAGGTGAGGGCGGACGGTGGCTACACCTTC. The encoded protein is CACPEVRADGGYTF.

The chain is built from TRBV20-1 and TRBJ2-3; no definite D call. Trimming removed 5 bases from V and 2 bases from J, with 5 bases in between. This CDR3 is 11 amino acids long. From germline, CDR1 is DFQATT and CDR2 SNEGSKA (reference sequence). CDR3 sequence: CSAQNTDTQYF. DNA of the CDR3: TGCAGTGCTCAGAACACAGATACGCAGTATTTT.

The CDR3 region is CASSARTDSGNTIYF. DNA for the CDR3: TGTGCCAGCAGCGCACGGACAGACTCTGGAAACACCATATATTTT. The gene calls are TRBV11-1 and TRBJ1-3; possible D gene TRBD1, 6 bases. From germline, CDR1 is SGHAT and CDR2 FQDESV (reference sequence). Trimming shortened V by 5 bases and J by 0 bases, and 11 bases separated the two germline ends. The CDR3 loop spans 15 amino acids.

This chain joins TRBV9 and TRBJ2-6; TRBD2 agrees at 15 bases. The CDR3 loop spans 19 amino acids. Germline assignment: CDR1 SGDLS and CDR2 YYNGEE. Trimming at V came to 4 bases and at J to 1 base, leaving 6 bases not matched to a gene. The CDR3 region is CASSPRTSGGASGANVLTF. CDR3 nucleotide sequence: TGTGCCAGCAGCCCACGGACTAGCGGGGGGGCTTCTGGGGCCAACGTCCTGACTTTC. Looking up the rest from reference TRBV9 and TRBJ2-6 gives the full variable domain: DSGVTQTPKHLITATGQRVTLRCSPRSGDLSVYWYQQSLDQGLQFLIQYYNGEERAKGNILERFSAQQFPDLHSELNLSSLELGDSALYFCASSPRTSGGASGANVLTFGAGSRLTVL.

This sequence joins TRBV29-1 and TRBJ1-1; a possible D gene is TRBD1 (6 bases). Trimming left V 6 bases short and J 0 bases short, with 8 bases between. The length of the CDR3 is 12 residues. Germline-derived CDR1 and CDR2 are SQVTM and ANQGSEA. This CDR3 is CSVGTLNTEAFF. CDR3 nucleotides: TGCAGCGTCGGGACACTGAACACTGAAGCTTTCTTT.

The table lists this clone with a count of one. The chain uses TRBV9 and TRBJ1-3; D unresolved. Between the trimmed V and J ends, which lost 0 bases and 0 bases, there was a span of 13 bases. There are 17 residues in the CDR3. Germline loops: CDR1 SGDLS, CDR2 YYNGEE. The CDR3 DNA reads TGTGCCAGCAGCGTAGAGCCAAGTTTCCGCTCTGGAAACACCATATATTTT. It codes for CASSVEPSFRSGNTIYF.

This chain joins TRBV7-3 and TRBJ2-5; maybe TRBD2 (7 bases). This CDR3 is built from 23 residues. The V and J ends lost 1 base and 1 base respectively, with 34 bases between them. Looked up from germline, CDR1 is SGHTA and CDR2 is FQGTGA. CDR3 region: CASSLMWMVGGAAPPRGQETQYF. In DNA form, the CDR3 reads TGTGCCAGCAGCTTAATGTGGATGGTAGGGGGGGCCGCTCCCCCTAGGGGCCAAGAGACCCAGTACTTC.

This clone was seen more than once but under ten times. V usage is TRBV19 and J usage is TRBJ1-2; D may be TRBD1 (6 bases). The CDR3 has 13 amino acids. The germline V gene has CDR1 LNHDA and CDR2 SQIVND (reference sequence). Deletions cut 7 bases from V and 4 bases from J, with 13 bases between. The CDR3 region has the DNA TGTGCCAGTACGCGTATGACAGGCTATGGCTACACCTTC. It encodes CASTRMTGYGYTF.

The genes are TRBV12-3 or TRBV12-4 and TRBJ2-5; the D is unclear. The CDR3 covers 12 residues. Trimming cost V 5 bases and J 8 bases, with 12 bases left between them. CDR3 bases: TGTGCCAGCAGTGTCGGTGCGACTACCCAGTACTTC. Translated, it gives CASSVGATTQYF.

In the case of this clone: Other nucleotide sequences in the sample specify the same CDR3. The J gene is TRBJ2-5, the V gene TRBV19, with a weak D call TRBD1 (5 bases). Germline CDR1 is LNHDA and CDR2 is SQIVND (reference sequence). The length of the CDR3 is 15 residues. Trimming left V 3 bases short and J 2 bases short, with 13 bases between. The DNA of the CDR3 is TGTGCCAGTAGTATTGGGCAGGGCCTACAAGAGACCCAGTACTTC. It translates to CASSIGQGLQETQYF. The whole variable domain, remainder taken from reference TRBV19 and TRBJ2-5, is DGGITQSPKYLFRKEGQNVTLSCEQNLNHDAMYWYRQDPGQGLRLIYYSQIVNDFQKGDIAEGYSVSREKKESFPLTVTSAQKNPTAFYLCASSIGQGLQETQYFGPGTRLLVL.

CDR3 residues: CASSLAGRTGAFF. CDR3 nucleotide sequence: TGTGCCAGCAGCTTGGCTGGGAGAACCGGAGCTTTCTTT. V is TRBV5-5 and J is TRBJ1-1; D remains ambiguous. The CDR3 spans 13 residues. The germline V gene encodes CDR1 SGHKS and CDR2 YYEKEE (reference sequence). The V gene lost 0 bases and the J gene lost 10 bases, with 13 bases spanning the gap.

The chain has TRBV18 and TRBJ2-5; TRBD1 matches 10 bases. There are 18 residues in the CDR3. Germline V CDR1 and CDR2: KGHSH, LQKENI. Losses at the gene ends were 3 bases for V and 4 bases for J; bases not matched to a gene: 14. The CDR3 sequence: CASSPSPTRTGGTETQYF. As DNA, the CDR3 is TGTGCCAGCTCACCTAGCCCGACTAGGACAGGGGGTACAGAGACCCAGTACTTC.

The CDR3 DNA follows: TGTGCCACCAGCAGAGACCCCGACAGGGTCTCTGGCTACACCTTC. Translating it yields CATSRDPDRVSGYTF. The V and J genes are TRBV15 and TRBJ1-2, with 7 bases identical to TRBD1. V shed 0 bases and J 7 bases; nucleotides not matched to a gene: 8. Germline values: CDR1 LNHNV, CDR2 YYDKDF (reference sequence). CDR3 size: 15 residues.

The V gene is TRBV2, the J gene TRBJ2-7; D is perhaps TRBD2 (5 bases). With 3 bases removed from V and 2 bases from J, the gap between germline ends came to 8 bases. The V gene's germline CDR1 is SNHLY and CDR2 FYNNEI. The CDR3 length is 13 residues. The CDR3 spells CASSERVTYEQYF. Written as DNA, the CDR3 is TGTGCCAGCAGTGAGAGGGTGACCTACGAGCAGTACTTC.

The chain recombines TRBV20-1 with TRBJ2-1, with D perhaps TRBD1 (6 bases). Germline CDR1 reads DFQATT; CDR2 reads SNEGSKA (reference sequence). The CDR3 contains 13 residues. V lost 3 bases, J lost 7 bases, and 13 bases lay in between. CDR3 in DNA: TGCAGTGCTAGTCCTCCAGGGGTTAATGAGCAGTTCTTC. Amino acid sequence: CSASPPGVNEQFF.

The rearrangement links TRBV5-1 to TRBJ1-2; D is possibly TRBD1 (6 bases). This CDR3 has 13 amino acids. V dropped 3 bases and J dropped 4 bases, with 10 bases sitting between them. Germline-derived CDR1 and CDR2 are SGHRS and YFSETQ. Here the CDR3 reads CASSSDSLYGYTF. The CDR3 nucleotides read TGCGCCAGCAGCTCGGACAGCCTCTATGGCTACACCTTC.

This rearrangement joins TRBV7-2 to TRBJ2-7; TRBD2 aligns across 13 bases. CDR1 and CDR2 (germline): SGHTA, FQGNSA. Germline trimming cut 4 bases from V and 2 bases from J; bases unmatched to any gene: 11. This CDR3 has 18 amino acids. For the CDR3, the DNA is TGTGCCAGCAGCTACAATCGACTAGCGGGAGGAAAAACCTACGAGCAGTACTTC. Translating it yields CASSYNRLAGGKTYEQYF. Full variable domain (rest looked up from reference TRBV7-2 and TRBJ2-7): GAGVSQSPSNKVTEKGKDVELRCDPISGHTALYWYRQSLGQGLEFLIYFQGNSAPDKSGLPSDRFSAERTGGSVSTLTIQRTQQEDSAVYLCASSYNRLAGGKTYEQYFGPGTRLTVT.

The genes are TRBV4-1 and TRBJ2-7, with 10 bases that match TRBD2. The CDR3 covers 16 residues. Looked up from germline, CDR1 is MGHRA and CDR2 is YSYEKL. V lost 0 bases to trimming and J lost 2 bases; unmatched junction nucleotides: 4. The CDR3 protein is CASSQDGLAGAYEQYF. In DNA, the CDR3 is TGCGCCAGCAGCCAAGATGGGCTAGCGGGAGCCTACGAGCAGTACTTC.

The chain is built from TRBV19 and TRBJ1-2; TRBD1 is a possible D gene (5 bases). The CDR3 is made up of 15 amino acids. The V end lost 7 bases, the J end lost 0 bases, and 15 bases lay between the germline ends. The germline V gene has CDR1 LNHDA and CDR2 SQIVND (reference sequence). The CDR3 spells CASNRGAISNYGYTF. The CDR3 DNA is TGTGCCAGTAATAGGGGTGCAATCTCTAACTATGGCTACACCTTC.

This chain links TRBV29-1 with TRBJ2-3, with 7 bases aligning to TRBD1. The CDR3 length is 15 residues. The germline CDR1 and CDR2 sequences are SQVTM and ANQGSEA. V shed 4 bases, J shed 2 bases, and the junction held 9 bases outside the gene matches. In DNA form, the CDR3 reads TGCAGCGTTGTAGGGGGCTTGATAGACACAGATACGCAGTATTTT. Its translation: CSVVGGLIDTDTQYF.